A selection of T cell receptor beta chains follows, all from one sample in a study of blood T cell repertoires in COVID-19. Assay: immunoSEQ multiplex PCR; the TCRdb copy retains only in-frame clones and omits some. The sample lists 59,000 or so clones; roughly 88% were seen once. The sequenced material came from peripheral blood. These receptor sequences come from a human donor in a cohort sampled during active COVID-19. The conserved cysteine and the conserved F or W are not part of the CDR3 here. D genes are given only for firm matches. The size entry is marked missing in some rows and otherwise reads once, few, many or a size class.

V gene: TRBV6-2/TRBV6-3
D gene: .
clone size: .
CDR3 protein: ASSRGAYEQY

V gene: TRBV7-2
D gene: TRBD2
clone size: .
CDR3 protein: ASSWAREDEQF

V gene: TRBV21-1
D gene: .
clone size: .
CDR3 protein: ASIRQGKDGELF

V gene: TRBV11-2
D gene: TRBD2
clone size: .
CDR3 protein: ASSSLLAGGRGADTQY

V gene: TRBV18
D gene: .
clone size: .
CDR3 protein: ASSPIRETQY

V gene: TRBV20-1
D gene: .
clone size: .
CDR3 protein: SARFFGEQY

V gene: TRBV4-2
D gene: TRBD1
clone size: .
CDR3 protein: ASSQEWAEDRARRKLF

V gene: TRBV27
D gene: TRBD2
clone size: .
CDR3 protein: ASSLSTSVTDTQY

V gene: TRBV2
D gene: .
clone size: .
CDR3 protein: ASSGRSPAGNTEAF

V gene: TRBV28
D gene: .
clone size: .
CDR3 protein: ASSGGTGNTIY

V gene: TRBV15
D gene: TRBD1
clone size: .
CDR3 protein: ATSQRHSGTGTDTQY

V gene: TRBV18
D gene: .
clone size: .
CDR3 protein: ASSPTGQKGYEQY

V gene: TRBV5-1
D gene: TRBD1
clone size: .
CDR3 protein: ASSPGQGARDETQY

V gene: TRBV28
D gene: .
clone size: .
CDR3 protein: ASSIPRGRLEETQY

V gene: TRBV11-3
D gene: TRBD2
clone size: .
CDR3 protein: ASSRKPGLAGNEQF

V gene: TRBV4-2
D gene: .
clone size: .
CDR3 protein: ASSPGTSATNEKLF

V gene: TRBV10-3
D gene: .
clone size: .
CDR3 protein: AISRGQNTEAF

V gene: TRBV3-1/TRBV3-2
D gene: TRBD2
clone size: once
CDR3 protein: ASSQGGGGGYEQY

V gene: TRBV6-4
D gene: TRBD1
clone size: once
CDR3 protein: ASRLPGTGAYEQY

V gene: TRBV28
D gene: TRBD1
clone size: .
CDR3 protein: ASSSTGAPNYGYT

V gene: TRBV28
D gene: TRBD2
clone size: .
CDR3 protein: ATWGGGWSEQY

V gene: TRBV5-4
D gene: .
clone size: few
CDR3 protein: ASSLGPGQGHYEQY

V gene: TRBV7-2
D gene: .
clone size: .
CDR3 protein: ASSVRGLNTDTQY

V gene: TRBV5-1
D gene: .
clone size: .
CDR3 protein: ASSRQSTNEKLF

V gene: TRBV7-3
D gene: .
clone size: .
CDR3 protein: ASSPGLNTGELF

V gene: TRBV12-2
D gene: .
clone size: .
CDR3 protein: ASRSAYLRGADTQY

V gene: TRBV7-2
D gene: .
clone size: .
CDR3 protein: ASSLDHGQTQPQH

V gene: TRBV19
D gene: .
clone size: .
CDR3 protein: ASGGTLGANVLT

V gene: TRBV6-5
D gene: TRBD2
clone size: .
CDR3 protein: ASSYFRTSGIETQY

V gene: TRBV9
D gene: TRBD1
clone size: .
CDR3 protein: ASSRHRGRDSPLH

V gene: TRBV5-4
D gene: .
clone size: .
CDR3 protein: ASSLAISPLTAPTDTQY

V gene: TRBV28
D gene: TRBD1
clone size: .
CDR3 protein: ASSLAGTGALNYGYT

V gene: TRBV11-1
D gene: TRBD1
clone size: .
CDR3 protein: ASSLVGTGNTGELF

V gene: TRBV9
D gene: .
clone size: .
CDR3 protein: ASSVSAGNSYNEQF

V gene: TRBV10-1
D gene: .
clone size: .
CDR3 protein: ASSEGASIETQY

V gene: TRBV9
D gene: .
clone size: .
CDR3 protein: ASSVAGSRGVLNTEAF

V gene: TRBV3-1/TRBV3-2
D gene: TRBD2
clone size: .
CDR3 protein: ASSQEGLAGEEKETQY

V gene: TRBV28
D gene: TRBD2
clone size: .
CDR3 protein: ASSLSRLAGLSYNEQF

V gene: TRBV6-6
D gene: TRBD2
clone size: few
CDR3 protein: ASTPPGGDEQF

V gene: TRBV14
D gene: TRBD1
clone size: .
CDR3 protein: ASSRQGKVSYEQY

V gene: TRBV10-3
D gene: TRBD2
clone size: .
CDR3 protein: AISGWTSGAYEQY

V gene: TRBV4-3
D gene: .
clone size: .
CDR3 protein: ASSRRARGWNTEAF

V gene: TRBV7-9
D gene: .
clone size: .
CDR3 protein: ASSLAYGRGEAF

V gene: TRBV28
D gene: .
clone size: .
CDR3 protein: ASSFSPREYTDTQY

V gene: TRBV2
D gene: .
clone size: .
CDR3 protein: ASSELEGETQY

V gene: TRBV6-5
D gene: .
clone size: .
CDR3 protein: ASSSSRVAYEQY

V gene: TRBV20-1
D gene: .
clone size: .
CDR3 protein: SARADNEQF

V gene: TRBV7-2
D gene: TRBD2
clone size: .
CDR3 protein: ASSLAHQRDHEQY

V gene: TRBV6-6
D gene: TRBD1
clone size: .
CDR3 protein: ASKGPTGGGGGYT

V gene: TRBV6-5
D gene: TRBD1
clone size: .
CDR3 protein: ASTTATGDIYEQY

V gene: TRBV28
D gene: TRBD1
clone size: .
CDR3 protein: ASSLLRGQGSPLH

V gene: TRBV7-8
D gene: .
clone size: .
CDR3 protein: ASSLARGDGNTIY

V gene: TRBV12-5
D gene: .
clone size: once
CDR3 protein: ASGLGSANTGELF

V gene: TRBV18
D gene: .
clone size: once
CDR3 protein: ASSPGGRPGDTQY

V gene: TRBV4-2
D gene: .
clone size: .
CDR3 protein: ASSQDLVARYGYT

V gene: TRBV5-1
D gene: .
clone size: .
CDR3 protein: ASSLDVGGETQY

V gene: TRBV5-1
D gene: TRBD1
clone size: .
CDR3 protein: ASSLGAGQGGYYGYT

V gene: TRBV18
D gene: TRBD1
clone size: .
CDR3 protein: ASSPRTGNVADTQY

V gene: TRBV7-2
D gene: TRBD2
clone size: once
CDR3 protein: ASSSRGPGGLNEQF